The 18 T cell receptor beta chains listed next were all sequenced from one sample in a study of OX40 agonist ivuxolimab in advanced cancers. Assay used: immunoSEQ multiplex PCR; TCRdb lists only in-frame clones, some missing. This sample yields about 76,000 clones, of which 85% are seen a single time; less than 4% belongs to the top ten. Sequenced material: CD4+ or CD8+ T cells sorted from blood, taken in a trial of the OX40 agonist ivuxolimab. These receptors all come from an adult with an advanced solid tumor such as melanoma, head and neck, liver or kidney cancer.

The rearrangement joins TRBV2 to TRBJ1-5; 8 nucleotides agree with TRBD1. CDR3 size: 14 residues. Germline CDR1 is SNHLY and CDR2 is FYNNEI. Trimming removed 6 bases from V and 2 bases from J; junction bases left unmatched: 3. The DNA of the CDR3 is TGTGCCAGCAGGGACAGGGTTGGCAATCAGCCCCAGCATTTT. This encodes CASRDRVGNQPQHF.

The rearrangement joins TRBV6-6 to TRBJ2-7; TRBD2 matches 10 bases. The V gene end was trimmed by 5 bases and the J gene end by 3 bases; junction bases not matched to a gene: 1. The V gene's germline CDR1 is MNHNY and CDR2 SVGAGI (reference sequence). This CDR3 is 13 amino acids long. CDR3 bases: TGTGCCAGCAGTCGGACTAGCGGCTACGAGCAGTACTTC. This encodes CASSRTSGYEQYF.

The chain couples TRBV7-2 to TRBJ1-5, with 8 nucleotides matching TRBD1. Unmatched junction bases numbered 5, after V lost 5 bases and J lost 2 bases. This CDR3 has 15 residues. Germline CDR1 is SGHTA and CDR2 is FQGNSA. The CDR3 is CASSNQGAGNQPQHF. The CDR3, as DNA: TGTGCCAGCAGCAATCAGGGGGCCGGCAATCAGCCCCAGCATTTT.

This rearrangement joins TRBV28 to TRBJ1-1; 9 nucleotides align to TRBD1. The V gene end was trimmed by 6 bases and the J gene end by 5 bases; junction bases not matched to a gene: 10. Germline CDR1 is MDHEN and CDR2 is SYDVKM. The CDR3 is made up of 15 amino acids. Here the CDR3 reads CASRYRDRALTEAFF. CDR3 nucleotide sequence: TGTGCCAGCAGATACCGGGACAGGGCATTGACTGAAGCTTTCTTT.

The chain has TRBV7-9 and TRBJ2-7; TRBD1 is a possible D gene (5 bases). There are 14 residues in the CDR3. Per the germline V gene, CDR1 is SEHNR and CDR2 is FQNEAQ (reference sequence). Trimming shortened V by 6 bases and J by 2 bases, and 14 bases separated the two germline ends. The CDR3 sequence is CASSTGTFPYEQYF. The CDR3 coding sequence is TGTGCCAGCAGTACAGGAACTTTTCCCTACGAGCAGTACTTC.

CDR3 residues: CASSLVWSGEGDTQYF. As DNA, the CDR3 is TGTGCCAGCAGCTTAGTGTGGTCGGGGGAGGGAGATACGCAGTATTTT. The chain joins TRBV11-3 to TRBJ2-3; 7 bases match TRBD2. The trim removed 1 base at V and 5 bases at J, leaving 9 bases unmatched. CDR3 size: 16 residues. The germline gives CDR1 SGHNT, CDR2 YENEEA. The full variable domain, rest sourced from reference TRBV11-3 and TRBJ2-3, is EAGVVQSPRYKIIEKKQPVAFWCNPISGHNTLYWYLQNLGQGPELLIRYENEEAVDDSQLPKDRFSAERLKGVDSTLKIQPAELGDSAVYLCASSLVWSGEGDTQYFGPGTRLTVL.

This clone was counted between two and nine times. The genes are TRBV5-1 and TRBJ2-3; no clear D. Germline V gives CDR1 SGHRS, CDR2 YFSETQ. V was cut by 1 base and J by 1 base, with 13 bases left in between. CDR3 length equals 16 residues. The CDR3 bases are TGCGCCAGCAGCTTGTCTACCGGGCCGGGCACAGATACGCAGTATTTT. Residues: CASSLSTGPGTDTQYF.

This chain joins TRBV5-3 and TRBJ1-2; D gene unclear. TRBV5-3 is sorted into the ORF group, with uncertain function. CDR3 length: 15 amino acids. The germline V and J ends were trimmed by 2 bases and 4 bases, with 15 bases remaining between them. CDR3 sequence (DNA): TGTGCCAGAAGCTTATGTAAGGGCAAAGGCTATGGCTACACCTTC. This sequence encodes CARSLCKGKGYGYTF.

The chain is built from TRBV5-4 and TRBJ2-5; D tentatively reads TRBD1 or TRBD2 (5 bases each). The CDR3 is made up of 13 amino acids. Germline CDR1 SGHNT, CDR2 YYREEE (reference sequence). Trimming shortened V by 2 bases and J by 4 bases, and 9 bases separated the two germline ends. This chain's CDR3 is CASSLGTIETQYF. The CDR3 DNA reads TGTGCCAGCAGCTTAGGGACCATAGAGACCCAGTACTTC.

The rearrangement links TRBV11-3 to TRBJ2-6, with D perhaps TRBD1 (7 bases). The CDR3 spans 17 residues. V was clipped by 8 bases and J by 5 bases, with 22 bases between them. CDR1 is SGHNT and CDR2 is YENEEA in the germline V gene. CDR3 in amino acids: CASGLQGLPPWANVLTF. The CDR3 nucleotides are TGTGCCAGCGGACTACAGGGGTTGCCCCCCTGGGCCAACGTCCTGACTTTC.

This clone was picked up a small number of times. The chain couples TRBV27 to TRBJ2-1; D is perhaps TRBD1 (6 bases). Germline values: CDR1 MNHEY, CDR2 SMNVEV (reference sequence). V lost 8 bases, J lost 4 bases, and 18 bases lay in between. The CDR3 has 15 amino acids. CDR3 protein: CASDRSVGAYNEQFF. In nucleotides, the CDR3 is TGTGCCAGCGACAGGAGCGTTGGGGCGTACAATGAGCAGTTCTTC.

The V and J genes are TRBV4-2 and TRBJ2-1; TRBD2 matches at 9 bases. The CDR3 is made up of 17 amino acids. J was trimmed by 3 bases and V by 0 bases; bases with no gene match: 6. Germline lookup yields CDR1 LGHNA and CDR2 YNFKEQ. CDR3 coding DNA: TGTGCCAGCAGCCAAGATCCGGGTAGCGGGAGCTACAATGAGCAGTTCTTC. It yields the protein CASSQDPGSGSYNEQFF.

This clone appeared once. The CDR3 coding sequence is TGCGCCAGCAGCTTCCCGTCCGATGGCTACACCTTC. Encoded protein: CASSFPSDGYTF. V gene TRBV5-1 combines with J gene TRBJ1-2; no reliable D call. V was clipped by 2 bases and J by 6 bases, with 8 bases between them. Germline assignment: CDR1 SGHRS and CDR2 YFSETQ. The CDR3 covers 12 residues.

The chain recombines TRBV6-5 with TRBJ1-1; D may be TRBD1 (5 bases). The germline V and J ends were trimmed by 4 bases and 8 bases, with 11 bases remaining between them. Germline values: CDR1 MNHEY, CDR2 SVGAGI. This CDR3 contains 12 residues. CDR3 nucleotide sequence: TGTGCCAGCAGTTTGGGACGAAACGAAGCTTTCTTT. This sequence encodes CASSLGRNEAFF.

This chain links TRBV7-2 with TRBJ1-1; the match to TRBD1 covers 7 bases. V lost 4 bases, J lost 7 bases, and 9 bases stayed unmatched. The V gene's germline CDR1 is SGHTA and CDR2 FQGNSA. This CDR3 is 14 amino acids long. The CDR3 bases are TGTGCCAGCAGCTCGGGACAGCTTGGCTTTGAAGCTTTCTTT. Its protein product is CASSSGQLGFEAFF.

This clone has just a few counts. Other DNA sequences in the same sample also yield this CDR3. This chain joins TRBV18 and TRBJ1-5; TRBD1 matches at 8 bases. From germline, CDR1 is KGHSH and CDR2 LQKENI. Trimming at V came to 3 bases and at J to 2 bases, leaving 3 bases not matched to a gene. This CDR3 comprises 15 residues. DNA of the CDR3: TGTGCCAGCTCACCCGACAGGGGAGGCAATCAGCCCCAGCATTTT. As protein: CASSPDRGGNQPQHF.

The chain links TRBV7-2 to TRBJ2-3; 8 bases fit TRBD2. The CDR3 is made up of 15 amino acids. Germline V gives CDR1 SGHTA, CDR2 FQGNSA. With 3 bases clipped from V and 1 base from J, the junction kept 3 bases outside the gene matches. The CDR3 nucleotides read TGTGCCAGCAGCTTTAGAGCGGGAGGCACAGATACGCAGTATTTT. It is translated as CASSFRAGGTDTQYF.

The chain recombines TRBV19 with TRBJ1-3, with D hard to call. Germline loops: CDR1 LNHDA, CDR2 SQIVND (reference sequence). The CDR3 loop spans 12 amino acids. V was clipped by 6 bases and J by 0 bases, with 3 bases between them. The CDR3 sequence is CASRSSGNTIYF. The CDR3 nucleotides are TGTGCCAGTAGGAGCTCTGGAAACACCATATATTTT. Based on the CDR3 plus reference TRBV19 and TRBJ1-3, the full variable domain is DGGITQSPKYLFRKEGQNVTLSCEQNLNHDAMYWYRQDPGQGLRLIYYSQIVNDFQKGDIAEGYSVSREKKESFPLTVTSAQKNPTAFYLCASRSSGNTIYFGEGSWLTVV.